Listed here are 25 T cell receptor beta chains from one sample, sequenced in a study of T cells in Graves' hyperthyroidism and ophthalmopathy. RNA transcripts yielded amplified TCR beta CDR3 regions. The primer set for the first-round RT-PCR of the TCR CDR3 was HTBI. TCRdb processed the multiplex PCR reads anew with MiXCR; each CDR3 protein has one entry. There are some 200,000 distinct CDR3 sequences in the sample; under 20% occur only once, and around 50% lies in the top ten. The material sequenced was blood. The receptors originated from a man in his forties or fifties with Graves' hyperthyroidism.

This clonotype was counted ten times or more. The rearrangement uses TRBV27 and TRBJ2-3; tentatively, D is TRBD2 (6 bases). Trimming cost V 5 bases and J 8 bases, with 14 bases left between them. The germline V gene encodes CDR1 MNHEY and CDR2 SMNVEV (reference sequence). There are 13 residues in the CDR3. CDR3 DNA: TGTGCCAGCAGTCCCCCCGGGACTTTTACGCAGTATTTT. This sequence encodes CASSPPGTFTQYF.

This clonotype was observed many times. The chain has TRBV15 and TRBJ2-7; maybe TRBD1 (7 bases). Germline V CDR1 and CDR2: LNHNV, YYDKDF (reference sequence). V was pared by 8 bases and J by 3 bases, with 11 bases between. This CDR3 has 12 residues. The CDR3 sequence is CATGQGGYEQYF. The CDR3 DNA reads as TGTGCCACCGGGCAGGGGGGCTACGAGCAGTACTTC. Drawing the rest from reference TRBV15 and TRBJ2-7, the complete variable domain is DAMVIQNPRYQVTQFGKPVTLSCSQTLNHNVMYWYQQKSSQAPKLLFHYYDKDFNNEADTPDNFQSRRPNTSFCFLDIRSPGLGDTAMYLCATGQGGYEQYFGPGTRLTVT.

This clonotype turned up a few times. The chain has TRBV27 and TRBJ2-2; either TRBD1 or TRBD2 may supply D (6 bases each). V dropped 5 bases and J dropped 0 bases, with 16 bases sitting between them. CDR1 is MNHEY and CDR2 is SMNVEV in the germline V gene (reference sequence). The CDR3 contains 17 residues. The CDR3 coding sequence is TGTGCCAGCAGTCCACCGGGGGCAGGGACGAACACCGGGGAGCTGTTTTTT. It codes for CASSPPGAGTNTGELFF.

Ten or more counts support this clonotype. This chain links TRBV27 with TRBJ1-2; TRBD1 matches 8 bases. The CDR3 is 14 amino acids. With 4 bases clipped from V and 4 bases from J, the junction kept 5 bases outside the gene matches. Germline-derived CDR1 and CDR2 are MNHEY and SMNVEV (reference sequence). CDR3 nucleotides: TGTGCCAGCAGTTCGCAGGGGGCTGTCTATGGCTACACCTTC. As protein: CASSSQGAVYGYTF.

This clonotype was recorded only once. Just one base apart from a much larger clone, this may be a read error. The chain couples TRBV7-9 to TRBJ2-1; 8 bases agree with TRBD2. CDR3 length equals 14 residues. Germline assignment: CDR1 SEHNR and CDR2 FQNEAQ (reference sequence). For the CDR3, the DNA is TGTGCCAGCAGCTTAGTACTAGCGGACAATGGGCAGTTCTTC. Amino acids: CASSLVLADNGQFF.

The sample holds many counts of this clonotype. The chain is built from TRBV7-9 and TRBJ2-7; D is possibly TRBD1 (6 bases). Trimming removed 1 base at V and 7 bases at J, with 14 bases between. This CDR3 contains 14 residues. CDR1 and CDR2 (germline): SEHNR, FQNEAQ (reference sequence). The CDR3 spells CASSLDGGLREQYF. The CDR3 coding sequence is TGTGCCAGCAGCTTAGATGGGGGCCTGAGGGAGCAGTACTTC.

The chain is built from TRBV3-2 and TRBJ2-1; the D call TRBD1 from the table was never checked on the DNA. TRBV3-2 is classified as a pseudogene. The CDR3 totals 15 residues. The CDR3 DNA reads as TGTGCCAGCAGCCAAATCCGGGGGAGTGACGATGAGCAGTTCTTC. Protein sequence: CASSQIRGSDDEQFF.

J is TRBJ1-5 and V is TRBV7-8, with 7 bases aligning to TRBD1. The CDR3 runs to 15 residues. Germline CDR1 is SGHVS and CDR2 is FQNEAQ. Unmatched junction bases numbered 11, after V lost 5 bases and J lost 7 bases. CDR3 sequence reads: CASSPRTEQGQPQHF. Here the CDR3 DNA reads TGTGCCAGCAGCCCTAGGACCGAACAGGGGCAGCCCCAGCATTTT.

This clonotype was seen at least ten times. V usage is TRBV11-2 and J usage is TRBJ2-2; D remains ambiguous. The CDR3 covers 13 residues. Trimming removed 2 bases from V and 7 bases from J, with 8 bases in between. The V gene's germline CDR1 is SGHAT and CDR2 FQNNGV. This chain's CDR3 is CASSLQGIGELFF. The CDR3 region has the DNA TGTGCCAGCAGCTTACAAGGGATCGGGGAGCTGTTTTTT.

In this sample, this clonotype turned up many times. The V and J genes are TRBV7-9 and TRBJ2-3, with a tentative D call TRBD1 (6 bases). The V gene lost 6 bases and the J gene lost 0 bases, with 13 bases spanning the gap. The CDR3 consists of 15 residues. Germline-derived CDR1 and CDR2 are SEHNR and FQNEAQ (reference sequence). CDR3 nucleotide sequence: TGTGCCAGCAGGGACCACAGGGCTAGCACAGATACGCAGTATTTT. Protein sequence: CASRDHRASTDTQYF.

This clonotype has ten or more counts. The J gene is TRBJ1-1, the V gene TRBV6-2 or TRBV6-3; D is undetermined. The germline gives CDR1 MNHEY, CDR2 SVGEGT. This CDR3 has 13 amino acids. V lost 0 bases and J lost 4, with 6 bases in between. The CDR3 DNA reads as TGTGCCAGCAGTTACTCGGGGTTCACTGAAGCTTTCTTT. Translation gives CASSYSGFTEAFF.

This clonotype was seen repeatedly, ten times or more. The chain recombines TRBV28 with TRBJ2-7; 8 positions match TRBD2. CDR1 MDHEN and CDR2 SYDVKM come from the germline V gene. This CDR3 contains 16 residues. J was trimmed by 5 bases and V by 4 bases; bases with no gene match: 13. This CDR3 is CASSSGTSGRLDEQYF. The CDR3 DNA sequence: TGTGCCAGCAGTTCGGGAACTAGCGGACGACTAGACGAGCAGTACTTC.

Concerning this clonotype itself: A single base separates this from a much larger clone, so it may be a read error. The CDR3 DNA sequence: TGTGCCGGCAGCACGGAACCCAGGAACGAAAAACTGTTTTTT. Protein sequence: CAGSTEPRNEKLFF. The chain is built from TRBV3-1 and TRBJ1-4; no clear D. This CDR3 region has 14 residues. CDR1 is LGHDT and CDR2 is YNNKEL in the germline V gene (reference sequence). The variable domain in full, completed from reference TRBV3-1 and TRBJ1-4, reads DTAVSQTPKYLVTQMGNDKSIKCEQNLGHDTMYWYKQDSKKFLKIMFSYNNKELIINETVPNRFSPKSPDKAHLNLHINSLELGDSAVYFCAGSTEPRNEKLFFGSGTQLSVL.

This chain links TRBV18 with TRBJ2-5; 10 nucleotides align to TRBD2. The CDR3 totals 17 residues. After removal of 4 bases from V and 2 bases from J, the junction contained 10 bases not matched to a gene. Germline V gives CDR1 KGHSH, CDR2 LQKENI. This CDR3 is CASSLGLAEGLQETQYF. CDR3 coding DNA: TGTGCCAGCTCACTCGGACTAGCGGAGGGGTTGCAAGAGACCCAGTACTTC.

CDR3 protein: CASSPWTKSNEKLFF. CDR3 DNA sequence: TGTGCCAGCAGCCCCTGGACAAAATCTAATGAAAAACTGTTTTTT. The V call is TRBV7-9, the J call TRBJ1-4; possible D gene TRBD1, 5 bases. Germline CDR1 SEHNR, CDR2 FQNEAQ (reference sequence). Trimming cost V 5 bases and J 3 bases, with 13 bases left between them. The CDR3 sequence is 15 residues long.

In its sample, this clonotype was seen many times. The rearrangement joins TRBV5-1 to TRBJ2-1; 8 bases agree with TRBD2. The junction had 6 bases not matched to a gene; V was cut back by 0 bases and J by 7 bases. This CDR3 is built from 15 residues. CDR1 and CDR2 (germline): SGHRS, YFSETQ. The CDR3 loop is CASSLGGRLGNEQFF. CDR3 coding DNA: TGCGCCAGCAGCTTGGGCGGGAGGCTGGGGAATGAGCAGTTCTTC.

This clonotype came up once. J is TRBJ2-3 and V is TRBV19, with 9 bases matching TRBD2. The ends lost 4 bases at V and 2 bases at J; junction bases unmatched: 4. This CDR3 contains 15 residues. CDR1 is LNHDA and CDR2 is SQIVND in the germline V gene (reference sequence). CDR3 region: CASSNRLAVTDTQYF. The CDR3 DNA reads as TGTGCCAGTAGTAATCGACTAGCGGTCACAGATACGCAGTATTTT.

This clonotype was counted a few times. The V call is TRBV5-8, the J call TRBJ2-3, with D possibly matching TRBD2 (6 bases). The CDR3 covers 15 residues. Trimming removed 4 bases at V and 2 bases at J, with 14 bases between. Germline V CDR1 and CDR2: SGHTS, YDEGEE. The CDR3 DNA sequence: TGTGCCAGCAGCCCATCCGGGGGTGACACAGATACGCAGTATTTT. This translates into CASSPSGGDTDTQYF.

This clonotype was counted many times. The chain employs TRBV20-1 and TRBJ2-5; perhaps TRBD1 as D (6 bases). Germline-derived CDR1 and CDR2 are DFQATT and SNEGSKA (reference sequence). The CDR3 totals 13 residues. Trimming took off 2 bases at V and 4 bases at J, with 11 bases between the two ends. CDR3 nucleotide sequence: TGCAGTGCTAGACTACAGGGAACAGAGACCCAGTACTTC. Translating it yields CSARLQGTETQYF.

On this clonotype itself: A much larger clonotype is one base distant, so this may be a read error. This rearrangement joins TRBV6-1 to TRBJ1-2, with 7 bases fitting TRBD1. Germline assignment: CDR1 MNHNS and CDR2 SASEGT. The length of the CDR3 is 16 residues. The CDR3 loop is CTSRISGRTGQYGYTF. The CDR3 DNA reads TGTACCAGCAGAATTTCTGGGAGGACAGGACAATATGGCTACACCTTC.

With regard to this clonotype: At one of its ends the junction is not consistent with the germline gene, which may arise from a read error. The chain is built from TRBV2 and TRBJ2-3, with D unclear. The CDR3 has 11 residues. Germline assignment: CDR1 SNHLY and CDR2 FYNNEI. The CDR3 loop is CASSVTDTRYF. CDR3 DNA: TGTGCCAGCAGTGTGACCGATACGCGGTATTTT.

The CDR3 sequence: CASSLTVGSEAFF. The CDR3 DNA is TGTGCCAGCAGCCTAACCGTGGGGAGCGAAGCTTTCTTT. V and J are TRBV7-9 and TRBJ1-1; D remains unclear. The CDR3 consists of 13 residues. Per germline, CDR1 SEHNR and CDR2 FQNEAQ (reference sequence). Trimming shortened V by 5 bases and J by 8 bases, and 15 bases separated the two germline ends.

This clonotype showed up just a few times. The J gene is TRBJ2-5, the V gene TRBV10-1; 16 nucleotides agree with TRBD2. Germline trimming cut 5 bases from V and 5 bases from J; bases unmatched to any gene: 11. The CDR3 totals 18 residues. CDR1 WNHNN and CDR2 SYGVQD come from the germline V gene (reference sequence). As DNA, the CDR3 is TGCGCCAGCAGTCCTGGGACTAGCGGGAGGGAAGAATTGGAGACCCAGTACTTC. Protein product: CASSPGTSGREELETQYF.

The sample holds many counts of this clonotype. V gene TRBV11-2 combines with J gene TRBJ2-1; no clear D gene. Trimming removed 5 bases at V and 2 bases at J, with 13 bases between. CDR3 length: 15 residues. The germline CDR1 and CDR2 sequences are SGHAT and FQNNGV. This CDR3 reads CASSMGPRTYNEQFF. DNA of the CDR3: TGTGCCAGCAGCATGGGTCCCAGAACCTACAATGAGCAGTTCTTC.

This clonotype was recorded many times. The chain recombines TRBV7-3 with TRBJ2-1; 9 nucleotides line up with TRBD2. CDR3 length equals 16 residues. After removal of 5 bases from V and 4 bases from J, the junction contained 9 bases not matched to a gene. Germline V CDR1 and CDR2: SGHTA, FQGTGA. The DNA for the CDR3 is TGTGCCAGCAGCCTATGGGGGCTAGCGGGATACAATGAGCAGTTCTTC. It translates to CASSLWGLAGYNEQFF.